This TCR beta chain was obtained from a study of blood T cell repertoires in COVID-19 (TCRdb year 2020). Regarding the complete study: Collaborator samples came from the United States, Italy and Spain and covered acute and convalescent phases of COVID-19. The material from the prospective study consisted of cDNA or gDNA derived from T cells, B-cell-depleted T cells, or PBMCs. Subjects who had been exposed to COVID-19, were actively infected with it, or had recovered from it provided the deeply sampled blood TCRbeta repertoires that made up the dataset. The repertoires were released in a freely available public database intended as a resource for research on the immune response to SARS-CoV-2. Samples were obtained from the ongoing ImmuneRACE study (first 160 participants) and from 1,254 subjects provided by 6 global collaborators. Nearly every sample came with metadata listing a de-identified subject ID, COVID-19 status, age in years and sex. Where available, HLA class I and class II types were taken from metadata supplied by the sample provider and were not determined by assay-based typing.

The immunoSEQ Assay, a bias-controlled multiplex PCR, was used to amplify TCRbeta CDR3 regions from genomic DNA. The original methods were these. The number of nucleated cells in each sample was estimated by amplification of reference gene primers within the assay. Sequence reads were collapsed and filtered to measure the absolute abundance of every unique TCRbeta CDR3 rearrangement. For each sample, productive Simpson clonality was calculated as the square root of Simpson's diversity index across productive rearrangements. The clones in this table, taken by TCRdb from immuneACCESS, are in-frame only. Not every clone is retained; where verified, under half of the shortfall comes from an unresolved V gene, and the cause of the rest is unknown. V and J calls and clone size are as listed in that table; D and trimming were resolved from the DNA. This sample holds roughly 200,000 clones; around 84% were observed only once. 2.7% of the sample is taken by the ten largest.

This clone turned up a few times. Its antigen remains unidentified. No qualities accompany the bases; no much larger clone lies one base away. The CDR3 runs 14 amino acids, cysteine and phenylalanine included. The entry retains the CDR3 DNA only, 42 bases that are in frame from base 1. A distance of 8 bases separates the germline ends of V and J, which lose 0 bases and 2 bases respectively. The germline V gene yields MNHNS for CDR1 and SASEGT for CDR2. Overall results and qualifications from the work: How much clinical and demographic metadata was included differed by source and by participant, and the metadata was provided uncurated.

Collaborating institutions collected whole blood in K2EDTA tubes following their own protocols. Collaborator samples were shipped for TCRbeta analysis as frozen whole blood, isolated PBMCs, or DNA extracted from either sample type. The chain is encoded by TRBV6-1 joined to TRBJ2-7; the D gene is not confidently resolved. Sequencing was carried out using peripheral blood. This sequence originates from a man aged 40-49 years with active or convalescent COVID-19. At the DNA level, the sequence is TGTGCCAGCAGTGAAGCGAACAGTGCCTACGAGCAGTACTTC. Protein translation: CASSEANSAYEQYF.